A single sample is the source of the 11 T cell receptor beta chains below, sequenced in a study of T cell responses to AZD1222 COVID-19 vaccine. Data came from immunoSEQ multiplex PCR; TCRdb stores just in-frame clones and leaves some out. The table has roughly 200,000 clones, around nine tenths seen once; the top ten hold about 4%. Sequenced here: peripheral blood, sampled 28 days after the second dose of the MenACWY control vaccine. The receptors derive from an adult who received the MenACWY meningococcal vaccine as a control.

The chain uses TRBV7-9 and TRBJ1-1, with a tentative D call TRBD1 (6 bases). Germline V gives CDR1 SEHNR, CDR2 FQNEAQ (reference sequence). The CDR3 runs to 14 residues. V lost 5 bases, J lost 1 base, and 11 bases lay in between. The CDR3 spells CASSPPDRNTEAFF. The CDR3 DNA follows: TGTGCCAGCAGCCCCCCGGACAGGAACACTGAAGCTTTCTTT.

J is TRBJ2-1 and V is TRBV5-1; D remains unclear. Deletions cut 0 bases from V and 0 bases from J, with 10 bases between. Germline lookup yields CDR1 SGHRS and CDR2 YFSETQ. This CDR3 has 16 residues. The CDR3 sequence is CASSLGGASSYNEQFF. The CDR3, as DNA: TGCGCCAGCAGCTTGGGTGGCGCAAGCTCCTACAATGAGCAGTTCTTC.

The chain joins TRBV5-1 to TRBJ2-5; 9 bases are a match to TRBD1. V dropped 2 bases and J dropped 5; count of bases not matched to a gene: 10. Looked up from germline, CDR1 is SGHRS and CDR2 is YFSETQ. This CDR3 has 16 amino acids. The CDR3 protein is CASSFLGTGQVETQYF. The CDR3 DNA sequence: TGCGCCAGCAGCTTTCTCGGGACAGGGCAAGTGGAGACCCAGTACTTC. Supplemented by reference TRBV5-1 and TRBJ2-5, the full variable domain reads KAGVTQTPRYLIKTRGQQVTLSCSPISGHRSVSWYQQTPGQGLQFLFEYFSETQRNKGNFPGRFSGRQFSNSRSEMNVSTLELGDSALYLCASSFLGTGQVETQYFGPGTRLLVL.

The J gene is TRBJ2-5, the V gene TRBV3-1 (or the pseudogene TRBV3-2); 12 positions agree with TRBD2. The V and J ends lost 2 bases and 1 base, in that order; junction bases with no gene match: 2. This CDR3 region has 16 residues. CDR1 is LGHDT, CDR2 YNNKEL, per germline (reference sequence). The CDR3 here is CASSQQTSGGQETQYF. As DNA, the CDR3 is TGTGCCAGCAGCCAACAGACTAGCGGGGGCCAAGAGACCCAGTACTTC.

This chain joins TRBV29-1 and TRBJ1-1, with no clear D. CDR3 length: 11 amino acids. V was trimmed by 4 bases and J by 4 bases, leaving 7 bases between them. Germline CDR1 is SQVTM and CDR2 is ANQGSEA. The CDR3 bases are TGCAGCGTTGTTGGTACCACTGAAGCTTTCTTT. This gives the protein CSVVGTTEAFF. Complete variable domain (other parts from reference TRBV29-1 and TRBJ1-1): SAVISQKPSRDICQRGTSLTIQCQVDSQVTMMFWYRQQPGQSLTLIATANQGSEATYESGFVIDKFPISRPNLTFSTLTVSNMSPEDSSIYLCSVVGTTEAFFGQGTRLTVV.

This chain connects TRBV7-8 to TRBJ1-5; 11 nucleotides match TRBD1. The CDR3 runs 17 residues. Germline V gene data show CDR1 as SGHVS and CDR2 as FQNEAQ. With V trimmed by 3 bases and J by 2 bases, 6 bases remained unmatched. CDR3 residues: CASSFGQGAYGNQPQHF. CDR3 in DNA: TGTGCCAGCAGCTTCGGACAGGGGGCGTATGGCAATCAGCCCCAGCATTTT.

The gene calls are TRBV27 and TRBJ2-7, with 7 bases aligning to TRBD1. The germline V gene encodes CDR1 MNHEY and CDR2 SMNVEV (reference sequence). This CDR3 contains 14 residues. V trimming: 5 bases; J trimming: 6 bases; junction bases outside the gene matches: 10. CDR3 residues: CASSPVDRRSEQYF. Here the CDR3 DNA reads TGTGCCAGCAGTCCTGTGGACAGGAGGAGCGAGCAGTACTTC.

The genes are TRBV6-6 and TRBJ1-5; no clear D. CDR1 and CDR2 from the germline V gene are MNHNY and SVGAGI (reference sequence). Between the trimmed V and J ends, which lost 3 bases and 6 bases, there was a span of 15 bases. This CDR3 comprises 15 residues. In DNA, the CDR3 is TGTGCCAGCAGTTATCAAGAGGGTATCGGTCAGCCCCAGCATTTT. Translation: CASSYQEGIGQPQHF.

The chain links TRBV29-1 to TRBJ2-7, with 7 nucleotides matching TRBD2. The CDR3 loop spans 15 amino acids. Germline values: CDR1 SQVTM, CDR2 ANQGSEA. V dropped 7 bases and J dropped 3; count of bases not matched to a gene: 15. The CDR3 spells CSAAKAGSWDYEQYF. The CDR3 bases are TGCAGCGCCGCTAAAGCGGGGAGCTGGGACTACGAGCAGTACTTC.

The genes are TRBV28 and TRBJ1-2; perhaps TRBD1 as D (5 bases). Germline V CDR1 and CDR2: MDHEN, SYDVKM. The ends were cut back, 5 bases at V and 2 bases at J, with 15 bases in the middle. This CDR3 has 15 residues. CDR3 nucleotides: TGTGCCAGCAGTCCCTCGGGGGGTCCCAACTATGGCTACACCTTC. It translates to CASSPSGGPNYGYTF.

This chain uses TRBV27 with TRBJ2-7; perhaps TRBD1 as D (5 bases). The CDR3 is made up of 13 amino acids. Looked up from germline, CDR1 is MNHEY and CDR2 is SMNVEV (reference sequence). V was pared by 3 bases and J by 3 bases, with 9 bases between. This CDR3 reads CASSFGRVYEQYF. CDR3 DNA: TGTGCCAGCAGTTTCGGCAGGGTCTACGAGCAGTACTTC.